Listed here are 25 T cell receptor beta chains from one sample, sequenced in a study of cytomegalovirus exposure and HLA in healthy donors. The PCR made use of 60 Vbeta and 13 Jbeta primers. Assay: immunoSEQ multiplex PCR; the TCRdb copy retains only in-frame clones and omits some. The sample gives tens of thousands of clones, 55% to 75% of which show up once; about an eighth is in the top ten. Material: PBMCs. The receptors come from a woman between 35 and 50 years old in good health and CMV-seropositive.

The chain recombines TRBV5-1 with TRBJ1-2; D not certain. The CDR3 is 14 amino acids. Germline CDR1 and CDR2: SGHRS and YFSETQ. Trimming took 0 bases from V and 8 from J, leaving 14 bases between them. CDR3 sequence reads: CASSLDSWSTGYTF. DNA of the CDR3: TGCGCCAGCAGCTTGGACAGCTGGTCTACAGGCTACACCTTC.

V is TRBV5-6 and J is TRBJ1-2, with a tentative D call TRBD1 (6 bases). In germline, CDR1 is SGHDT, CDR2 YYEEEE. V was trimmed by 2 bases and J by 0 bases, leaving 11 bases between them. CDR3 length: 15 amino acids. As DNA, the CDR3 is TGTGCCAGCAGCTTATTGGACAGCCCTAACTATGGCTACACCTTC. The encoded protein is CASSLLDSPNYGYTF.

J is TRBJ2-3 and V is TRBV4-2; D is ambiguous. Trimming took off 1 base at V and 3 bases at J, with 5 bases between the two ends. Germline V gene sequence: CDR1 LGHNA, CDR2 YNFKEQ. The CDR3 runs to 13 residues. As DNA, the CDR3 is TGTGCCAGCAGCCAAGTAAAAACAGATACGCAGTATTTT. Protein sequence: CASSQVKTDTQYF.

This CDR3 reads CASSMGPGVAYEQYF. Written as DNA, the CDR3 is TGTGCCAGTAGTATGGGTCCAGGGGTGGCCTACGAGCAGTACTTC. The rearrangement joins TRBV19 to TRBJ2-7; the D gene is possibly TRBD1 (6 bases). The V and J ends lost 3 bases and 2 bases respectively, with 14 bases between them. This CDR3 region has 15 residues. Germline V lookup: CDR1 LNHDA, CDR2 SQIVND (reference sequence).

This clone came up once. The rearrangement uses TRBV6-6 and TRBJ2-3; no reliable D call. This CDR3 has 13 residues. V gave up 5 bases and J gave up 3 bases, with 9 bases separating them. Per germline, CDR1 MNHNY and CDR2 SVGAGI (reference sequence). CDR3 loop: CASSVSPTDTQYF. The CDR3 DNA is TGTGCCAGCAGTGTTTCTCCTACAGATACGCAGTATTTT.

The chain carries TRBV7-7 and TRBJ2-1, with 7 bases fitting TRBD1. Unmatched junction bases numbered 4, after V lost 5 bases and J lost 0 bases. CDR3 length: 15 residues. CDR1 is SSHAT, CDR2 FNYEAQ, per germline (reference sequence). The CDR3 DNA reads TGTGCCAGCAGCGCAGGGGGAAGCTCCTACAATGAGCAGTTCTTC. This translates into CASSAGGSSYNEQFF. Variable domain in full (rest from reference TRBV7-7 and TRBJ2-1): GAGVSQSPRYKVTKRGQDVTLRCDPISSHATLYWYQQALGQGPEFLTYFNYEAQPDKSGLPSDRFSAERPEGSISTLTIQRTEQRDSAMYRCASSAGGSSYNEQFFGPGTRLTVL.

V gene TRBV2 combines with J gene TRBJ1-3; TRBD1 matches at 9 bases. CDR1 is SNHLY and CDR2 is FYNNEI in the germline V gene. Trimming cost V 4 bases and J 2 bases; bases outside gene matches: 0. The CDR3 runs 14 residues. Here the CDR3 DNA reads TGTGCCAGCAGTGGGGACAGGGCTGGAAACACCATATATTTT. Residues: CASSGDRAGNTIYF.

Written as DNA, the CDR3 is TGTGCCAGCAGCTTACTAGCGGGGGGAACCCAAGAGACCCAGTACTTC. Translation gives CASSLLAGGTQETQYF. The V gene is TRBV11-2, the J gene TRBJ2-5, with 11 bases lining up with TRBD2. CDR3 size: 16 residues. The V and J ends lost 2 bases and 1 base, in that order; junction bases with no gene match: 3. The germline CDR1 and CDR2 sequences are SGHAT and FQNNGV.

The chain is built from TRBV6-5 and TRBJ1-5; TRBD1 might be the D (6 bases). Trimming stripped 6 bases from V and 0 bases from J, with 12 bases between. Germline CDR1 MNHEY, CDR2 SVGAGI. The CDR3 extends over 15 amino acids. Written as DNA, the CDR3 is TGTGCCAGCAGGAATCAGGGGCATAGCAATCAGCCCCAGCATTTT. It translates to CASRNQGHSNQPQHF.

This chain connects TRBV28 to TRBJ1-5; D is unclear. This CDR3 spans 13 amino acids. Germline V gives CDR1 MDHEN, CDR2 SYDVKM. V was cut by 3 bases and J by 6 bases, with 9 bases left in between. The DNA of the CDR3 is TGTGCCAGCAGTTTCCCCCCTCCTCAGCCCCAGCATTTT. It encodes CASSFPPPQPQHF.

The chain joins TRBV6-5 to TRBJ2-7; 8 bases line up with TRBD1. CDR1 is MNHEY, CDR2 SVGAGI, per germline. The J segment lost 6 bases and the V segment lost 6 bases, leaving 7 bases of the junction unmatched. The CDR3 extends over 13 amino acids. In DNA, the CDR3 is TGTGCCAGCAGGTCGACAGGGGTTGGCGAGCAGTACTTC. This translates into CASRSTGVGEQYF.

DNA of the CDR3: TGTGCCAGCAGCTTGGCCGGAGACCCCCGTGGGGGCTACACCTTC. Translation gives CASSLAGDPRGGYTF. The V gene is TRBV4-2, the J gene TRBJ1-2; D not resolved. V was clipped by 5 bases and J by 8 bases, with 21 bases between them. The CDR3 consists of 15 residues. Germline V gives CDR1 LGHNA, CDR2 YNFKEQ.

The V and J genes are TRBV7-8 and TRBJ1-1; D perhaps matches TRBD1 (6 bases). Germline-derived CDR1 and CDR2 are SGHVS and FQNEAQ. V was clipped by 3 bases and J by 0 bases, with 11 bases between them. The CDR3 sequence is 15 residues long. The DNA for the CDR3 is TGTGCCAGCAGCTTGACTGCAGGGGTGAACACTGAAGCTTTCTTT. It yields the protein CASSLTAGVNTEAFF.

The chain joins TRBV19 to TRBJ1-1; a weak D match, TRBD1 (6 bases). The germline gives CDR1 LNHDA, CDR2 SQIVND (reference sequence). The ends were cut back, 6 bases at V and 1 base at J, with 18 bases in the middle. This CDR3 has 16 residues. As DNA, the CDR3 is TGTGCCAGTAGGGCATTCGAGGGCAGGGGGAACACTGAAGCTTTCTTT. It yields the protein CASRAFEGRGNTEAFF.

The chain joins TRBV11-2 to TRBJ1-1, with D tentatively TRBD1 (6 bases). The ends were cut back, 0 bases at V and 8 bases at J, with 7 bases in the middle. Germline V lookup: CDR1 SGHAT, CDR2 FQNNGV. The CDR3 length is 12 residues. CDR3 amino acids: CASSLETGEAFF. CDR3 nucleotide sequence: TGTGCCAGCAGCTTAGAGACAGGCGAAGCTTTCTTT.

V usage is TRBV30 and J usage is TRBJ1-5; 10 bases fit TRBD1. Losses at the gene ends were 3 bases for V and 7 bases for J; bases not matched to a gene: 9. This CDR3 is built from 15 residues. Looked up from germline, CDR1 is GTSNPN and CDR2 is SVGIG (reference sequence). CDR3 DNA sequence: TGTGCCTGGAGCCTGGGACAGGGGTTTCAGCAGCCCCAGCATTTT. Protein product: CAWSLGQGFQQPQHF.

The genes are TRBV25-1 and TRBJ2-3; TRBD1 might be the D (5 bases). Trimming stripped 1 base from V and 8 bases from J, with 10 bases between. This CDR3 region has 13 residues. Germline lookup yields CDR1 MGHDK and CDR2 SYGVNS. The CDR3 is CASSELTRVTQYF. For the CDR3, the DNA is TGTGCCAGCAGTGAATTAACCAGGGTTACGCAGTATTTT.

The chain couples TRBV27 to TRBJ1-4, with no clear D. Per germline, CDR1 MNHEY and CDR2 SMNVEV (reference sequence). Trimming left V 4 bases short and J 2 bases short, with 8 bases between. The CDR3 runs 14 residues. The CDR3 DNA sequence: TGTGCCAGCAGTTATCTCGGGACTAATGAAAAACTGTTTTTT. This gives the protein CASSYLGTNEKLFF.

The chain joins TRBV2 to TRBJ1-1; a possible D gene is TRBD1 (5 bases). CDR1 is SNHLY and CDR2 is FYNNEI in the germline V gene. CDR3 length: 13 residues. Trimming left V 5 bases short and J 2 bases short, with 9 bases between. The CDR3 DNA reads TGTGCCAGCAGTCCTCAGGGTAACACTGAAGCTTTCTTT. Translated, it gives CASSPQGNTEAFF. The full variable domain, in which reference TRBV2 and TRBJ1-1 provide the parts outside the CDR3, is EPEVTQTPSHQVTQMGQEVILRCVPISNHLYFYWYRQILGQKVEFLVSFYNNEISEKSEIFDDQFSVERPDGSNFTLKIRSTKLEDSAMYFCASSPQGNTEAFFGQGTRLTVV.

The rearrangement links TRBV6-4 to TRBJ2-7; 12 bases line up with TRBD2. The CDR3 has 14 amino acids. Losses at the gene ends were 0 bases for V and 9 bases for J; bases not matched to a gene: 3. Germline V lookup: CDR1 MRHNA, CDR2 SNTAGT. CDR3 residues: CASSDSTSGGGQYF. As DNA, the CDR3 is TGTGCCAGCAGTGACTCGACTAGCGGGGGCGGGCAGTACTTC.

The chain has TRBV10-3 and TRBJ2-3, with TRBD2 matching over 9 bases. V was clipped by 4 bases and J by 4 bases; unmatched bases: 6. The V gene's germline CDR1 is ENHRY and CDR2 SYGVKD. This CDR3 is 15 amino acids long. CDR3 coding DNA: TGTGCCATCAGTGGCCTAGCGGGATCCGCAGATACGCAGTATTTT. It codes for CAISGLAGSADTQYF.

The chain recombines TRBV19 with TRBJ1-1; D may be TRBD1 (6 bases). Trimming pared 4 bases from V and 1 base from J, leaving 13 bases between. CDR1 is LNHDA, CDR2 SQIVND, per germline (reference sequence). This CDR3 contains 15 residues. CDR3 DNA: TGTGCCAGTAGTAGCGGGGGCGAAGCGAACACTGAAGCTTTCTTT. This translates into CASSSGGEANTEAFF.

This clone occurred once. This chain links TRBV18 with TRBJ2-5, with 12 nucleotides matching TRBD2. The J segment lost 5 bases and the V segment lost 4 bases, leaving 5 bases of the junction unmatched. Looked up from germline, CDR1 is KGHSH and CDR2 is LQKENI. This CDR3 contains 15 residues. CDR3 sequence reads: CASSQGLAGRETQYF. CDR3 nucleotide sequence: TGTGCCAGCTCACAAGGACTAGCGGGAAGGGAGACCCAGTACTTC. Full variable domain (rest looked up from reference TRBV18 and TRBJ2-5): NAGVMQNPRHLVRRRGQEARLRCSPMKGHSHVYWYRQLPEEGLKFMVYLQKENIIDESGMPKERFSAEFPKEGPSILRIQQVVRGDSAAYFCASSQGLAGRETQYFGPGTRLLVL.

The chain has TRBV6-5 and TRBJ2-3; TRBD1 agrees at 9 bases. There are 15 residues in the CDR3. The junction had 9 bases not matched to a gene; V was cut back by 4 bases and J by 7 bases. Germline assignment: CDR1 MNHEY and CDR2 SVGAGI. Here the CDR3 reads CASSSPGQGPNTQYF. As DNA, the CDR3 is TGTGCCAGCAGTTCACCGGGACAGGGACCCAATACGCAGTATTTT.

This clone was detected only a few times. The chain couples TRBV5-6 to TRBJ1-6, with D tentatively TRBD1 (6 bases). The V end was cut by 4 bases, the J end by 6 bases, with 11 bases between. Germline CDR1 is SGHDT and CDR2 is YYEEEE. There are 14 residues in the CDR3. In DNA form, the CDR3 reads TGTGCCAGCAGCCAGGGGAAGGGTAATTCACCCCTCCACTTT. It codes for CASSQGKGNSPLHF.